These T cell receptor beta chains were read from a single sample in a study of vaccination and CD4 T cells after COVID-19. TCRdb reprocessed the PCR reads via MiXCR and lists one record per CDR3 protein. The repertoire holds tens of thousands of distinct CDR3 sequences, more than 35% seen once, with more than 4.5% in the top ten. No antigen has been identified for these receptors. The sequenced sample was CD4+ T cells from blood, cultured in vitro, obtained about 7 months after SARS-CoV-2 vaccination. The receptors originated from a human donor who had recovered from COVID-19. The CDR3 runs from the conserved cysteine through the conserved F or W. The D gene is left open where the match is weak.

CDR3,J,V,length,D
CASSWRTGGAYEQYF,TRBJ2-7,TRBV7-2,15,TRBD1
CATSAVAGRVYGYTF,TRBJ1-2,TRBV24-1,15,NA
CASSSPDTTVYYGYTF,TRBJ1-2,TRBV7-8,16,NA
CASSPNFGPGATQFF,TRBJ2-1,TRBV6-1,15,NA
CASSLVTDTQYF,TRBJ2-3,TRBV28,12,NA
CASSLSPGRAEAQHF,TRBJ1-5,TRBV28,15,NA
CASSSGIKETQYF,TRBJ2-5,TRBV6-5,13,NA
CASSSDRDYTF,TRBJ1-2,TRBV28,11,TRBD1
CAISEPEDRALMDEQFF,TRBJ2-1,TRBV10-3,17,TRBD1
CASSLVWSSYNEQFF,TRBJ2-1,TRBV11-3,15,NA
CAITEDARGPQHF,TRBJ1-5,TRBV10-3,13,NA
CASSAQGGLGNEAFF,TRBJ1-1,TRBV28,15,NA
CASSHRQGGTDTQYF,TRBJ2-3,TRBV7-9,15,TRBD1
CASTRTSGSKETQYF,TRBJ2-5,TRBV6-1,15,TRBD2
CASRSWREYEQYF,TRBJ2-7,TRBV6-2/TRBV6-3,13,TRBD2
CASSALGQGPGMGNQPQHF,TRBJ1-5,TRBV28,19,TRBD1
CSARPESSGRAPYEQYF,NA,TRBV20-1,17,TRBD2
CASSYSRGRTIAQFF,TRBJ2-1,TRBV6-5,15,NA
CASSLNAGTSAYNEQFF,TRBJ2-1,TRBV7-6,17,TRBD2
CASSLDAGGRETQYF,TRBJ2-5,TRBV5-4,15,TRBD2
CASANRDRGWGQPQHF,TRBJ1-5,TRBV19,16,TRBD1
CSASRDRRNEQYF,TRBJ2-7,TRBV20-1,13,NA
CASSPVQTGGGYGYTF,TRBJ1-2,TRBV4-2,16,NA
CSAGTGLAGVGNTGELFF,TRBJ2-2,TRBV20-1,18,TRBD2
CATSRVGTADEQYF,TRBJ2-7,TRBV15,14,NA
CASSLGVGTIGNEQFF,TRBJ2-1,TRBV7-3,16,NA
CAISAAGRSAGETQYF,TRBJ2-5,TRBV10-3,16,NA
CASSLGLAGATQYF,TRBJ2-3,TRBV7-6,14,TRBD2
CASRGLAGHNEQFF,TRBJ2-1,TRBV2,14,TRBD2